This is a list of T cell receptor beta chains from one sample in a study of cytomegalovirus exposure and HLA in healthy donors. Clones were sequenced by immunoSEQ multiplex PCR, and TCRdb holds only the in-frame ones, with some missing. The sample has around 39,000 clones, approximately 60% seen once. Sequencing was performed on PBMCs. These receptors all come from a human donor in good health. Both conserved end residues are part of each CDR3. The order of the fields is V gene, clone size, D gene, J gene, CDR3 protein, CDR3 DNA. A D gene is named only where the DNA matches it firmly. A clone size is listed for some rows: how often the clone was seen (once, few, many), or a class if it is expanded.

TRBV9	NA	NA	TRBJ1-1	CASSVATGNTEAFF	TGTGCCAGCAGCGTAGCAACAGGGAACACTGAAGCTTTCTTT
TRBV7-2	NA	NA	TRBJ2-7	CASSLSGVSYEQYF	TGTGCCAGCAGCTTATCAGGGGTCTCCTACGAGCAGTACTTC
TRBV5-1	NA	TRBD1	TRBJ1-2	CASSLAGQLTGGYTF	TGCGCCAGCAGCCTAGCGGGACAGCTTACTGGCGGCTACACCTTC
TRBV4-1	once	NA	TRBJ1-2	CASSQGADSYGYTF	TGCGCCAGCAGCCAAGGGGCGGACAGCTATGGCTACACCTTC
TRBV19	once	NA	TRBJ1-5	CASSAGWGNQPQHF	TGTGCCAGTAGTGCAGGGTGGGGCAATCAGCCCCAGCATTTT
TRBV5-1	NA	TRBD2	TRBJ2-5	CASSHGERGWEETQYF	TGCGCCAGCAGCCACGGAGAGCGGGGGTGGGAAGAGACCCAGTACTTC
TRBV30	few	TRBD2	TRBJ2-3	CAWSLPSGGRTDTQYF	TGTGCCTGGAGCCTTCCTAGCGGGGGGCGCACAGATACGCAGTATTTT
TRBV4-2	NA	TRBD1	TRBJ1-1	CASSQQGASNTEAFF	TGTGCCAGCAGCCAACAGGGGGCTTCGAACACTGAAGCTTTCTTT
TRBV29-1	few	NA	TRBJ2-3	CSVESGTDTQYF	TGCAGCGTTGAATCTGGCACAGATACGCAGTATTTT
TRBV4-1	NA	NA	TRBJ1-5	CASSPSSGVQPQHF	TGCGCCAGCAGCCCATCTTCAGGGGTTCAGCCCCAGCATTTT
TRBV30	NA	NA	TRBJ2-7	CAWSTLAGALYEQYF	TGTGCCTGGAGTACTCTCGCGGGGGCATTATACGAGCAGTACTTC
TRBV5-4	few	TRBD1	TRBJ2-3	CASSTGQFVTDTQYF	TGTGCCAGCAGCACGGGACAGTTTGTCACAGATACGCAGTATTTT
TRBV6-1	NA	NA	TRBJ1-1	CASSRGGANTEAFF	TGTGCCAGCAGCCGGGGGGGAGCGAACACTGAAGCTTTCTTT
TRBV29-1	NA	NA	TRBJ2-7	CSVVKTGYEQYF	TGCAGCGTGGTCAAGACGGGTTACGAGCAGTACTTC
TRBV4-1	NA	TRBD2	TRBJ2-7	CASSQEVHWQRGTYEQYF	TGCGCCAGCAGCCAAGAGGTCCATTGGCAGCGGGGGACCTACGAGCAGTACTTC
TRBV19	NA	TRBD1	TRBJ1-1	CASSTLGTGTKAFF	TGTGCCAGTAGTACATTGGGGACAGGGACCAAAGCTTTCTTT
TRBV10-3	NA	NA	TRBJ1-2	CAISERGTHYTF	TGTGCCATCAGTGAAAGGGGGACGCACTACACCTTC
TRBV5-1	NA	NA	TRBJ1-6	CASSLGGVYNSPLHF	TGCGCCAGCAGCTTGGGTGGAGTCTATAATTCACCCCTCCACTTT
TRBV7-2	few	NA	TRBJ2-1	CASIPGNYNEQFF	TGTGCCAGCATCCCCGGGAACTACAATGAGCAGTTCTTC
TRBV4-1	NA	NA	TRBJ2-5	CASSQSGESRRYF	TGCGCCAGCAGCCAGTCAGGGGAATCCCGACGGTACTTC
TRBV7-8	NA	NA	TRBJ2-7	CASRGRGSSYEQYF	TGTGCCAGCAGAGGGCGGGGTTCTTCCTACGAGCAGTACTTC
TRBV27	NA	NA	TRBJ2-6	CASRTAGANVLTF	TGTGCCAGCAGGACAGCCGGGGCCAACGTCCTGACTTTC
TRBV7-2	NA	NA	TRBJ1-2	CASSMPLEYGYTF	TGTGCCAGCAGCATGCCCTTAGAGTACGGCTACACCTTC
TRBV4-2	once	TRBD2	TRBJ2-1	CASSRNSGGPGNEQFF	TGTGCCAGCAGCCGGAATAGCGGGGGGCCGGGCAATGAGCAGTTCTTC
TRBV30	NA	TRBD2	TRBJ2-7	CAWSVTGGPHYEQYF	TGTGCCTGGAGTGTTACGGGGGGGCCCCATTACGAGCAGTACTTC
TRBV5-4	NA	TRBD2	TRBJ2-3	CASSLGLAGSDTQYF	TGTGCCAGCAGCTTGGGACTAGCGGGGTCAGATACGCAGTATTTT
TRBV28	NA	NA	TRBJ1-5	CASSFGQINQPQHF	TGTGCCAGCAGTTTTGGGCAGATCAATCAGCCCCAGCATTTT
TRBV7-2	NA	TRBD2	TRBJ2-3	CASSLVAGGPPDTQYF	TGTGCCAGCAGCTTAGTAGCGGGGGGGCCCCCAGATACGCAGTATTTT
TRBV12-5	few	NA	TRBJ1-3	CASGLVLTLFGGSGNTIYF	TGTGCTAGTGGTTTGGTACTCACCCTGTTTGGTGGCTCTGGAAACACCATATATTTT
TRBV5-6	few	NA	TRBJ1-1	CASSSGGTEAFF	TGTGCCAGCAGCTCCGGGGGCACTGAAGCTTTCTTT
TRBV18	NA	TRBD1	TRBJ1-2	CASSPRDSYYGYTF	TGTGCCAGCTCACCCCGGGACAGCTACTATGGCTACACCTTC
TRBV7-2	few	NA	TRBJ2-5	CASSLSSAPGQETQYF	NA
TRBV6-1	NA	NA	TRBJ1-5	CASSVPGVSNQPQHF	TGTGCCAGCAGTGTCCCCGGGGTTAGCAATCAGCCCCAGCATTTT
TRBV7-2	NA	TRBD1	TRBJ1-5	CASSLVGTGTGQPQHF	TGTGCCAGCAGCTTAGTGGGGACAGGGACGGGGCAGCCCCAGCATTTT
TRBV2	once	TRBD1	TRBJ1-1	CASRDRGPEAFF	TGTGCCAGCCGGGACAGGGGGCCGGAAGCTTTCTTT
TRBV9	NA	NA	TRBJ2-5	CASSVGDISQETQYF	TGTGCCAGCAGCGTGGGGGACATTTCACAAGAGACCCAGTACTTC
TRBV10-3	NA	TRBD1	TRBJ1-2	CAITQGAFDEYTF	TGTGCCATCACCCAGGGGGCTTTTGATGAGTACACCTTC
TRBV4-3	NA	TRBD1	TRBJ1-4	CASSQVPGQGTEKLFF	TGCGCCAGCAGCCAAGTTCCCGGACAGGGAACTGAAAAACTGTTTTTT
TRBV6-5	NA	TRBD1	TRBJ1-4	CASSYSPGGEKLFF	TGTGCCAGCAGTTACTCGCCAGGGGGAGAAAAACTGTTTTTT
TRBV7-2	NA	TRBD2	TRBJ2-1	CASSWSGGGYNEQFF	TGTGCCAGCAGCTGGAGCGGGGGGGGGTACAATGAGCAGTTCTTC
TRBV23-1	NA	TRBD1	TRBJ1-5	CASSLTGGQGSNQPQHF	TGCGCCAGCAGTCTCACAGGGGGCCAAGGGAGCAATCAGCCCCAGCATTTT
TRBV19	NA	NA	TRBJ1-5	CASSIERQPQHF	TGTGCCAGTAGTATAGAGAGACAGCCCCAGCATTTT
TRBV10-3	few	NA	TRBJ2-1	CAISETGGSYNEQFF	TGTGCCATCAGTGAGACCGGGGGTTCTTACAATGAGCAGTTCTTC
TRBV7-7	NA	TRBD2	TRBJ2-5	CASSLTGGVETQYF	TGTGCTAGCAGCTTAACGGGGGGGGTAGAGACCCAGTACTTC
TRBV5-6	NA	NA	TRBJ1-1	CASSDLGTYNTEAFF	TGTGCCAGCAGCGACCTCGGGACTTACAACACTGAAGCTTTCTTT
TRBV6-1	NA	TRBD2	TRBJ2-1	CASSGSSGGPYEQFF	TGTGCCAGCAGTGGCTCTAGCGGGGGGCCGTATGAGCAGTTCTTC